This T cell receptor beta chain comes out of a study of T cell responses to AZD1222 COVID-19 vaccine. General study results and limits: Within unmutated variant regions lay the reported targets of nearly half of spike-specific TCRs. Repertoires were sampled only after the peak T cell response. Clonal diversity may have been underestimated in mostly white British donors. Spike-specific TCR breadth and depth were elevated following two AZD1222 doses.

Germline CDR1 reads SGHNT; CDR2 reads YENEEA. Trimming removed 4 bases from V and 9 bases from J; junction bases left unmatched: 9. This CDR3 is 15 amino acids long. As for this clone: The target antigen is unknown.

Sequencing was performed with immunoSEQ multiplex PCR; in TCRdb, only in-frame clones are kept and a portion is missing. Of approximately 130,000 clones listed, 80% to 95% are singletons. The chain combines TRBV11-3 with TRBJ2-4; 10 positions match TRBD2. This receptor was taken from an adult who received the AZD1222 COVID-19 vaccine. The source material was peripheral blood, sampled 28 days after the second AZD1222 dose. CDR3 protein: CASSSGAAGGSIQYF. CDR3 DNA: TGTGCCAGCAGCTCAGGGGCAGCGGGAGGGAGCATTCAGTACTTC.